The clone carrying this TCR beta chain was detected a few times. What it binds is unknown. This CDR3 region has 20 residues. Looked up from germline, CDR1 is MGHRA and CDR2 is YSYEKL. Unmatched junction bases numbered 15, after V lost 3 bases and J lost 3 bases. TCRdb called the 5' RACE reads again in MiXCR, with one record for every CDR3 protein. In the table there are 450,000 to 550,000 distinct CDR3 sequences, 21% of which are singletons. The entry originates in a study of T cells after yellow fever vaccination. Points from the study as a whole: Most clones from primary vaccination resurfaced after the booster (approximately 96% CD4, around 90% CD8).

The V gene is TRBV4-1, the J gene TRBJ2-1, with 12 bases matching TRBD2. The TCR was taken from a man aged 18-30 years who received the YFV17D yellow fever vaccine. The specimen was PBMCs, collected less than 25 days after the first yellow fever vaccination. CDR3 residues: CASSHIPLAGGSGLYNEQFF. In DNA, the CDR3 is TGCGCCAGCAGCCATATTCCCCTAGCGGGGGGGTCCGGGCTCTACAATGAGCAGTTCTTC.